This TCR beta chain was captured in a study of STAT5B mutations in CD4+ large granular lymphocyte leukemia. Study information: Healthy donors showed HLA-associated enrichment of the CDR3 'QG' motif.

Sequencing used immunoSEQ multiplex PCR; TCRdb keeps in-frame clones, though not all of them. The sample yields tens of thousands of clones, roughly 80% seen once. Controls came from buffy coats of healthy blood donors. Germline values: CDR1 WNHNN, CDR2 SYGVQD (reference sequence). V trimming: 6 bases; J trimming: 3 bases; junction bases outside the gene matches: 4. The CDR3 spans 14 residues. Only a few counts were recorded for this clone. The sequencing sample was made of CD4+ T cells from blood buffy coats. The sequence came from a human donor in good health. The chain is built from TRBV10-1 and TRBJ1-5, with 8 bases matching TRBD1. As DNA, the CDR3 is TGCGCCAGCAGGGACAGGGCCTCCAATCAGCCCCAGCATTTT. Amino acids: CASRDRASNQPQHF.